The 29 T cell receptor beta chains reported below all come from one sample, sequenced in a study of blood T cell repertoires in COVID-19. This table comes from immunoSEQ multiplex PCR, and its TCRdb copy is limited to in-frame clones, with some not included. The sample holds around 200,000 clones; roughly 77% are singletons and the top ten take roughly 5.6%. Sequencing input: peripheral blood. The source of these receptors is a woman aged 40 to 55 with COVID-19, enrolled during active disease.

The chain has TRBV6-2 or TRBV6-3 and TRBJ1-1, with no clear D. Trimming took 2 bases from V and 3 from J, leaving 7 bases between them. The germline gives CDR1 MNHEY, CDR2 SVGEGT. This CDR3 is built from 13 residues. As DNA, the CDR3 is TGTGCCAGCAGTTACCGCCAGGACACTGAAGCTTTCTTT. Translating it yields CASSYRQDTEAFF.

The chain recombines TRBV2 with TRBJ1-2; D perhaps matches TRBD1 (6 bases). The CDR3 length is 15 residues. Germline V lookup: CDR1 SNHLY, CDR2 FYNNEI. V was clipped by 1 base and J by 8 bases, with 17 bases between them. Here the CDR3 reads CASSEGWVQGGGYTF. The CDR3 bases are TGTGCCAGCAGTGAAGGTTGGGTACAGGGCGGAGGCTACACCTTC.

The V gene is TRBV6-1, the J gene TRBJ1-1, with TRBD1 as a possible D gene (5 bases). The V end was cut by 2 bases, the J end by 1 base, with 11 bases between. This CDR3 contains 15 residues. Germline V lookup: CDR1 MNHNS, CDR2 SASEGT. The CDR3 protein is CASSEIRVRNTEAFF. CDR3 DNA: TGTGCCAGCAGTGAAATCAGGGTAAGGAACACTGAAGCTTTCTTT.

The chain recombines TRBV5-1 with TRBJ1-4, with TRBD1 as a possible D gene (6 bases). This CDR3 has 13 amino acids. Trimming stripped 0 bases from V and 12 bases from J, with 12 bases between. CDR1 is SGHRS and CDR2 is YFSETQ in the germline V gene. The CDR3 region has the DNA TGCGCCAGCAGCTTGGGACAGGCCGACCAACTGTTTTTT. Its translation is CASSLGQADQLFF.

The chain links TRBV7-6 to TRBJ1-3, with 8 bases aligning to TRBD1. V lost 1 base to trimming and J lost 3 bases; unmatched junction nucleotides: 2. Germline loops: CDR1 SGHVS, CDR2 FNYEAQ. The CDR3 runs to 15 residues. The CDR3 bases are TGTGCCAGCAGCTTAGGACAGGGGCATGGAAACACCATATATTTT. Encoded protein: CASSLGQGHGNTIYF.

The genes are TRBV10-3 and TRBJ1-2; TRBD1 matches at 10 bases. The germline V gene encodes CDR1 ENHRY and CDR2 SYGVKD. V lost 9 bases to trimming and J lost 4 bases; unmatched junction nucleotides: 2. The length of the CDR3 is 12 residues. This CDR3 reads CAIGQGGYGYTF. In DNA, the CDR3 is TGTGCCATAGGACAGGGGGGCTATGGCTACACCTTC.

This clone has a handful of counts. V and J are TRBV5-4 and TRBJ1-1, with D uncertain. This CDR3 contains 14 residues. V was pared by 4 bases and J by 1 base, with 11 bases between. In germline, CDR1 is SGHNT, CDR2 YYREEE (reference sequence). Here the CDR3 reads CASSREGTNTEAFF. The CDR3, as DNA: TGTGCCAGCAGCCGGGAGGGCACGAACACTGAAGCTTTCTTT.

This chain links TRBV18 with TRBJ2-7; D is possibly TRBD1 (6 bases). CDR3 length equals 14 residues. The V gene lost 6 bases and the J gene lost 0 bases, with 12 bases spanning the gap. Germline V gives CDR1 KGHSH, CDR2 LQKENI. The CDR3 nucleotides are TGTGCCAGCTCTGCTCAGGGGCCCTCCTACGAGCAGTACTTC. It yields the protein CASSAQGPSYEQYF.

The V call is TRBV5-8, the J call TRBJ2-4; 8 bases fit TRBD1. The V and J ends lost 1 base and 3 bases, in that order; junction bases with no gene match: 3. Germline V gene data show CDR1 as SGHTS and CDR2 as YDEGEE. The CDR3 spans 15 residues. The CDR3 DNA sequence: TGTGCCAGCAGCTTGTCCGGACAGGGCAAAAACATTCAGTACTTC. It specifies CASSLSGQGKNIQYF.

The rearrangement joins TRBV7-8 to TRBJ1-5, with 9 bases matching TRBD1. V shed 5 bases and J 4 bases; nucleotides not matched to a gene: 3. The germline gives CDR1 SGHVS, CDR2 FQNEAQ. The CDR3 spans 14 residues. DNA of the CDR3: TGTGCCAGCAGCGCCGGGACAGGGAATCAGCCCCAGCATTTT. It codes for CASSAGTGNQPQHF.

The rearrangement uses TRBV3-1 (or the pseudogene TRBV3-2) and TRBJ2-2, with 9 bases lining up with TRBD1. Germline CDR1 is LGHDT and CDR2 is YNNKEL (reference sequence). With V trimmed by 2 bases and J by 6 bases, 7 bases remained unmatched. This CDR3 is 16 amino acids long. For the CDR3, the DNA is TGTGCCAGCAGCCAATTTCTGGGACAGGGAGCCGGGGAGCTGTTTTTT. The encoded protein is CASSQFLGQGAGELFF.

CDR3 region: CASSLGLTAYGYTF. CDR3 sequence (DNA): TGTGCCAGCAGCTTGGGCCTGACAGCCTATGGCTACACCTTC. The V call is TRBV5-4, the J call TRBJ1-2, with a possible D match to TRBD1 (5 bases). V was trimmed by 0 bases and J by 4 bases, leaving 10 bases between them. The CDR3 sequence is 14 residues long. Germline CDR1 and CDR2: SGHNT and YYREEE (reference sequence).

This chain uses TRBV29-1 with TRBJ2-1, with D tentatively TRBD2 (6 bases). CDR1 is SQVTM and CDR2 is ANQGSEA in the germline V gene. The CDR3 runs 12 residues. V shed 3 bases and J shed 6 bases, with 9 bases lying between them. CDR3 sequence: CSVEAGRNEQFF. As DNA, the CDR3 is TGCAGCGTTGAGGCGGGGCGCAATGAGCAGTTCTTC.

The CDR3 bases are TGTGCCAGCAGCTTTCAGGGGCTGGGGAGCTCCTACAATGAGCAGTTCTTC. It yields the protein CASSFQGLGSSYNEQFF. The chain combines TRBV7-9 with TRBJ2-1, with D tentatively TRBD1 (6 bases). V was cut by 3 bases and J by 0 bases, with 15 bases left in between. Germline values: CDR1 SEHNR, CDR2 FQNEAQ (reference sequence). The CDR3 sequence is 17 residues long.

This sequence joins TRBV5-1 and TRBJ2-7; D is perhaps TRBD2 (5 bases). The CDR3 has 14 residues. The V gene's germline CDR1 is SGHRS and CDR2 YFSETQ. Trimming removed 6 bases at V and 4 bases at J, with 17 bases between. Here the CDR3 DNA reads TGCGCCAGCACCGTTAGCGTCTCCACATACGAGCAGTACTTC. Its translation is CASTVSVSTYEQYF.

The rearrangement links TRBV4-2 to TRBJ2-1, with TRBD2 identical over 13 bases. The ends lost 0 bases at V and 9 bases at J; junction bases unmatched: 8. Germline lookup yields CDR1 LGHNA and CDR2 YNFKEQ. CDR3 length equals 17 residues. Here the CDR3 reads CASSQDPGLAGVSEQFF. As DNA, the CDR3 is TGTGCCAGCAGCCAAGATCCCGGACTAGCGGGAGTTAGTGAGCAGTTCTTC.

CDR3 nucleotide sequence: TGCGCCAGCAGCTCCACGTCAGGGGACGCCTATAATTCACCCCTCCACTTT. Amino acid sequence: CASSSTSGDAYNSPLHF. The chain combines TRBV5-1 with TRBJ1-6; tentatively, D is TRBD1 (6 bases). The V end lost 3 bases, the J end lost 2 bases, and 15 bases lay between the germline ends. Germline V lookup: CDR1 SGHRS, CDR2 YFSETQ. The CDR3 has 17 residues. Together with reference TRBV5-1 and TRBJ1-6, the CDR3 gives the full variable domain: KAGVTQTPRYLIKTRGQQVTLSCSPISGHRSVSWYQQTPGQGLQFLFEYFSETQRNKGNFPGRFSGRQFSNSRSEMNVSTLELGDSALYLCASSSTSGDAYNSPLHFGNGTRLTVT.

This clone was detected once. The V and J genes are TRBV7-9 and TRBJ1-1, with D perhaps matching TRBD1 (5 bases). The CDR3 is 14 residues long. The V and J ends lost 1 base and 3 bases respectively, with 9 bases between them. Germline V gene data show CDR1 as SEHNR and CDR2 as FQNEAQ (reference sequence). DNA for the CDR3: TGTGCCAGCAGCTTAGTCCAGGGTGACACTGAAGCTTTCTTT. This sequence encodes CASSLVQGDTEAFF.

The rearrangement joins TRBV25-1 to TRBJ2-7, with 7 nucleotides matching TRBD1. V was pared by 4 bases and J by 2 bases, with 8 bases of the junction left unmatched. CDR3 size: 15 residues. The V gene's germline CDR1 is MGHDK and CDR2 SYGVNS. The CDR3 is CASSGSGTAAYEQYF. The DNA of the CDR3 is TGTGCCAGCAGTGGCTCCGGGACAGCCGCCTACGAGCAGTACTTC.

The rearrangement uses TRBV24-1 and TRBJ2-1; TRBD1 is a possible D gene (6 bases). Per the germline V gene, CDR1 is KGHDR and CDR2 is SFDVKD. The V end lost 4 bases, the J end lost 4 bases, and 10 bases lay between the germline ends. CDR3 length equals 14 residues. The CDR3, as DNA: TGTGCCACCAGTGAGAGGGGGATTTACAATGAGCAGTTCTTC. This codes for CATSERGIYNEQFF.

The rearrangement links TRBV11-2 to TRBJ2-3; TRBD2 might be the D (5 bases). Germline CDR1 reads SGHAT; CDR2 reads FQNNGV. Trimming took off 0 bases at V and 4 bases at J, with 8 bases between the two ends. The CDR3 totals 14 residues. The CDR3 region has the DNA TGTGCCAGCAGCTTAGAGTGGGAGTCAGATACGCAGTATTTT. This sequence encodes CASSLEWESDTQYF. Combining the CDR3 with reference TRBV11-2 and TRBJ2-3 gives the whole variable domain EAGVAQSPRYKIIEKRQSVAFWCNPISGHATLYWYQQILGQGPKLLIQFQNNGVVDDSQLPKDRFSAERLKGVDSTLKIQPAKLEDSAVYLCASSLEWESDTQYFGPGTRLTVL.

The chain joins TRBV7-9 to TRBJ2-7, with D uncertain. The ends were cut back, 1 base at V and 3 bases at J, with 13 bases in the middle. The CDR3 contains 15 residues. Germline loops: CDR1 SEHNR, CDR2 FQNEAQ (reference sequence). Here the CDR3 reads CASSLDSVTIYEQYF. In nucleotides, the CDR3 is TGTGCCAGCAGCTTAGATTCAGTCACAATCTACGAGCAGTACTTC. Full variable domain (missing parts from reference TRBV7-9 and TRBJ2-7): DTGVSQNPRHKITKRGQNVTFRCDPISEHNRLYWYRQTLGQGPEFLTYFQNEAQLEKSRLLSDRFSAERPKGSFSTLEIQRTEQGDSAMYLCASSLDSVTIYEQYFGPGTRLTVT.

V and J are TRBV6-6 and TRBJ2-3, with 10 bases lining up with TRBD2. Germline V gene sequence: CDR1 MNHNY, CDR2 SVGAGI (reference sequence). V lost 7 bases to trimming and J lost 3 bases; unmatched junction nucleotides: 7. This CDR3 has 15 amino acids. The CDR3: CASIQRGGMTDTQYF. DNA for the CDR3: TGTGCCAGCATCCAGCGGGGGGGCATGACAGATACGCAGTATTTT.

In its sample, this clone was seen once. CDR3 loop: CASSPMTGSNSPLHF. The CDR3 nucleotides read TGTGCCAGCAGCCCGATGACAGGGAGCAATTCACCCCTCCACTTT. The rearrangement joins TRBV3-1 (or the pseudogene TRBV3-2) to TRBJ1-6; TRBD1 aligns across 7 bases. Germline V gene data show CDR1 as LGHDT and CDR2 as YNNKEL (reference sequence). The CDR3 contains 15 residues. The junction had 7 bases not matched to a gene; V was cut back by 4 bases and J by 7 bases.

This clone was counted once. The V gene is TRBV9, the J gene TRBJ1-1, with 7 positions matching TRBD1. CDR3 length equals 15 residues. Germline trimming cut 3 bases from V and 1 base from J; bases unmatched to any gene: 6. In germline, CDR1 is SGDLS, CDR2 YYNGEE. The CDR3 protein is CASSDTGQPNTEAFF. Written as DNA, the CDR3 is TGTGCCAGCAGCGATACGGGACAGCCGAACACTGAAGCTTTCTTT. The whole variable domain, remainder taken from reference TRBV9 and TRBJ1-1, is DSGVTQTPKHLITATGQRVTLRCSPRSGDLSVYWYQQSLDQGLQFLIQYYNGEERAKGNILERFSAQQFPDLHSELNLSSLELGDSALYFCASSDTGQPNTEAFFGQGTRLTVV.

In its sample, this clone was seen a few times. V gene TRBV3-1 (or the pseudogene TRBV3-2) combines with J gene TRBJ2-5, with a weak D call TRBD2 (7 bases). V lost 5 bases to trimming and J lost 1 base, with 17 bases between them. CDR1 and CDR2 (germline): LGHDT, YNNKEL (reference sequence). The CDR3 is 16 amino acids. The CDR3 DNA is TGTGCCAGCAGCATACGGGGGGCTGGGCGCCAAGAGACCCAGTACTTC. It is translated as CASSIRGAGRQETQYF.

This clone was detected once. CDR3 bases: TGCGCCAGCAGCTCGGGACAGGGAAGTGAAAAACTGTTTTTT. Protein: CASSSGQGSEKLFF. The rearrangement joins TRBV5-1 to TRBJ1-4, with 9 bases fitting TRBD1. This CDR3 spans 14 amino acids. J gave up 7 bases and V 3 bases, and 4 bases lay outside the gene matches. Germline V gene lookup returns CDR1 SGHRS and CDR2 YFSETQ. Based on the CDR3 plus reference TRBV5-1 and TRBJ1-4, the full variable domain is KAGVTQTPRYLIKTRGQQVTLSCSPISGHRSVSWYQQTPGQGLQFLFEYFSETQRNKGNFPGRFSGRQFSNSRSEMNVSTLELGDSALYLCASSSGQGSEKLFFGSGTQLSVL.

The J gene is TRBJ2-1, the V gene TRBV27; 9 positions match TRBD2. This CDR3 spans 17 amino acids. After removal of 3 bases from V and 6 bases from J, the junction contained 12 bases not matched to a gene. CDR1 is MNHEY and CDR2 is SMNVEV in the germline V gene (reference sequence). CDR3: CASSFIPSGSGSNEQFF. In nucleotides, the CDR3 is TGTGCCAGCAGTTTTATCCCTTCGGGTAGCGGGAGCAATGAGCAGTTCTTC.

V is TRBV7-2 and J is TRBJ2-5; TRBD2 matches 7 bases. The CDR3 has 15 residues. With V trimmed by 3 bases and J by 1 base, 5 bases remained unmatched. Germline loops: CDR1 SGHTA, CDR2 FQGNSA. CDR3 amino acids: CASSLQAGPQETQYF. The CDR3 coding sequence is TGTGCCAGCAGCTTGCAAGCGGGGCCCCAAGAGACCCAGTACTTC.